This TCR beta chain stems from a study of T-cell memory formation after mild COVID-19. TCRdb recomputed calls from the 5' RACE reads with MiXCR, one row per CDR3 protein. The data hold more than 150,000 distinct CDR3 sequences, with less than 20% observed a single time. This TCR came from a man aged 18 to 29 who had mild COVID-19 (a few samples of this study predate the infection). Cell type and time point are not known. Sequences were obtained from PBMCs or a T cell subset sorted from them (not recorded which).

The CDR3 DNA sequence: TGTGCCAGTACCCCTTCCGGAGGCAGGGCCTACGAGCAGTACTTC. Translating it yields CASTPSGGRAYEQYF. The rearrangement joins TRBV19 to TRBJ2-7; D possibly uses TRBD1 or TRBD2 (5 bases each). The V gene's germline CDR1 is LNHDA and CDR2 SQIVND (reference sequence). The CDR3 covers 15 residues. V gave up 7 bases and J gave up 2 bases, with 18 bases separating them.